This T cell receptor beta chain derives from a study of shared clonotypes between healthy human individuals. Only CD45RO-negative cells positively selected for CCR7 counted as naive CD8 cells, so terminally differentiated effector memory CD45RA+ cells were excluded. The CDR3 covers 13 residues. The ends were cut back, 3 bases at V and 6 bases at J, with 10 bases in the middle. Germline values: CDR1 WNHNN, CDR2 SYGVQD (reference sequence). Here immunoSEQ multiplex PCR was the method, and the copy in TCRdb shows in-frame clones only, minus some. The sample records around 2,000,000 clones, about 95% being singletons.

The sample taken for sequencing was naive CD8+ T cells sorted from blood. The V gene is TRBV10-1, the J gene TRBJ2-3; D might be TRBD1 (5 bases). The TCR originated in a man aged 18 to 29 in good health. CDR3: CASSEGVSDTQYF. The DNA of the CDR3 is TGCGCCAGCAGTGAAGGGGTTTCGGATACGCAGTATTTT.